This TCR beta chain was observed in a study of early stage breast cancer tumors. V lost 5 bases and J lost 0; bases outside the gene matches: 5. This CDR3 spans 16 amino acids. Per the germline V gene, CDR1 is SGHVS and CDR2 is FNYEAQ. Worth noting for this clone: Its specificity is not known.

TCRdb's copy holds only in-frame clones and misses some; the assay was immunoSEQ multiplex PCR. In the table there are about 41,000 clones, around 70% of which are singletons. Study-level findings and limits: Functional markers like CD4, CD8 and FOXP3 were missed in bulk sequencing.

The chain joins TRBV7-6 to TRBJ2-7, with TRBD2 matching 12 bases. The sequenced sample was blood. This sequence originates from a person aged 45 to 59 with breast cancer. This CDR3 reads CASSLLTSGSSYEQYF. CDR3 nucleotides: TGTGCCAGCAGCCTTCTGACTAGCGGGAGCTCCTACGAGCAGTACTTC.